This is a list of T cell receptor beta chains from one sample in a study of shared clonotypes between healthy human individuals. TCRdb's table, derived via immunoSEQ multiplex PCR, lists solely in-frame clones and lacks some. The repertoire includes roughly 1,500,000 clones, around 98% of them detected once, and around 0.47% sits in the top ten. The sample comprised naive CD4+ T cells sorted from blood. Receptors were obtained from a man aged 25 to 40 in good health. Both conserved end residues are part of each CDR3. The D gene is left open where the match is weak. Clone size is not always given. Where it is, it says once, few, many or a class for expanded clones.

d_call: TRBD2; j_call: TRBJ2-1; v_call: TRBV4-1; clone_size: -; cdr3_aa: CASGGGLLSYNEQFF; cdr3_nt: TGCGCCAGCGGGGGGGGACTACTCTCCTACAATGAGCAGTTCTTC
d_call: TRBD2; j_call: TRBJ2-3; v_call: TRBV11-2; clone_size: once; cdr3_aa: CASSLSLAGVLDTQYF; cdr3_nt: TGTGCCAGCAGCTTAAGCCTAGCGGGGGTTTTAGATACGCAGTATTTT
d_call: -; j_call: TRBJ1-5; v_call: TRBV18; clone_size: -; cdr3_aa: CASSQETSNQPQHF; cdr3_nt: TGTGCCAGCTCACAGGAGACTAGCAATCAGCCCCAGCATTTT
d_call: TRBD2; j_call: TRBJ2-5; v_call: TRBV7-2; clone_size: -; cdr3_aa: CASSLVSLAGRETQYF; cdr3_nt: TGTGCCAGCAGCTTAGTATCACTAGCGGGTCGAGAGACCCAGTACTTC
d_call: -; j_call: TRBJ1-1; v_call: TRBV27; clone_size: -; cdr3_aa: CASWGDVYTEAFF; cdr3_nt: TGTGCCAGCTGGGGGGACGTTTATACTGAAGCTTTCTTT
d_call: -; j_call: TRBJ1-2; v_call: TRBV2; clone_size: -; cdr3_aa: CASSAGESYGYTF; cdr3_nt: TGTGCCAGCAGTGCAGGGGAAAGTTATGGCTACACCTTC
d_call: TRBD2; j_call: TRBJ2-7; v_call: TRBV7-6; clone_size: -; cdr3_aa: CASSLAPGTNYEQYF; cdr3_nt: TGTGCCAGCAGCTTAGCCCCCGGGACTAACTACGAGCAGTACTTC
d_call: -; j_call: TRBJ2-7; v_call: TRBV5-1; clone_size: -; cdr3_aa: CASRQIMTLSPYEQYF; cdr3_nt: TGCGCCAGCAGGCAGATCATGACCCTATCCCCCTACGAGCAGTACTTC
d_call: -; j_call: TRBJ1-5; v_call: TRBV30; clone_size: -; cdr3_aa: CAWSGDSNQPQHF; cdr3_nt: TGTGCCTGGAGTGGGGACAGCAATCAGCCCCAGCATTTT
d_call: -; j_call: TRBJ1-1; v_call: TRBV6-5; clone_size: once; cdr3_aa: CASSYQNDGNTEAFF; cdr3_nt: TGTGCCAGCAGTTACCAGAACGACGGGAACACTGAAGCTTTCTTT
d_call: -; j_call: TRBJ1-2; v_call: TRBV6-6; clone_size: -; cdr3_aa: CASTGYLYGYTF; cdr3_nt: TGTGCCAGCACGGGGTATCTCTATGGCTACACCTTC
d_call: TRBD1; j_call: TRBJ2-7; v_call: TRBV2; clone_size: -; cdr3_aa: CASRDRGPRIYEQYF; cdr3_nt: TGTGCCAGCAGAGACAGGGGGCCCCGGATCTACGAGCAGTACTTC
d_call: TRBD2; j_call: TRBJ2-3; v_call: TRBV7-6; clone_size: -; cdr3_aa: CATSGSLDTQYF; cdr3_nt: TGTGCCACTAGCGGGAGTTTAGATACGCAGTATTTT
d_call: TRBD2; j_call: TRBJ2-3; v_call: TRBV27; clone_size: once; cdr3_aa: CASRSSGHPPFRTDTQYF; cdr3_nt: TGTGCCAGCAGGTCTAGCGGGCATCCCCCGTTCCGCACAGATACGCAGTATTTT
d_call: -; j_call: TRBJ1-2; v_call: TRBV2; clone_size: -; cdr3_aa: CASRRGTSTAAHGYTF; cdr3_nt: TGTGCCAGCAGGAGGGGAACATCGACAGCGGCTCATGGCTACACCTTC
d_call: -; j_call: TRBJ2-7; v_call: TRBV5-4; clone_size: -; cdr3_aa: CASSPGQSSYEQYF; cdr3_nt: TGTGCCAGCAGCCCGGGACAAAGCTCCTACGAGCAGTACTTC
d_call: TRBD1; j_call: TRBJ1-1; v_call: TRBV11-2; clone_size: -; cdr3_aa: CASSAPIGTGYFMNTEAFF; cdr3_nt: TGTGCCAGCAGCGCTCCAATCGGGACAGGGTATTTTATGAACACTGAAGCTTTCTTT
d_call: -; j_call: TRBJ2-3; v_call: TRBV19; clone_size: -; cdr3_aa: CASSISWADTQYF; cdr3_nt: TGTGCCAGTAGTATTTCGTGGGCAGATACGCAGTATTTT
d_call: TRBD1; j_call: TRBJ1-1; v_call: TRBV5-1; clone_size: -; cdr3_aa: CASSLKGARMNTEAFF; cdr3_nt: TGCGCCAGCAGCTTGAAGGGGGCGCGGATGAACACTGAAGCTTTCTTT
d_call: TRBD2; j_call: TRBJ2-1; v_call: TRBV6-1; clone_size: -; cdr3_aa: CASSEVSGIYNEQFF; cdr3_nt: TGTGCCAGCAGTGAGGTTAGCGGGATTTACAATGAGCAGTTCTTC
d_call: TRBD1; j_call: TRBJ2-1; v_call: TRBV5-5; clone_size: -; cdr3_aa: CASSLAGTGYNEQFF; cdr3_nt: TGTGCCAGCAGCTTGGCCGGGACAGGGTACAATGAGCAGTTCTTC
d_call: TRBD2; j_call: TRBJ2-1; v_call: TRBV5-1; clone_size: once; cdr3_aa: CASSPAGGRYNEQFF; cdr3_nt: TGCGCCAGCAGCCCAGCGGGAGGCCGATACAATGAGCAGTTCTTC
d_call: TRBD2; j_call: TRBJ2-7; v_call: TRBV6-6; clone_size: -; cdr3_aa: CASSGTSGTPYEQYF; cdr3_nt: TGTGCCAGCAGTGGGACTAGCGGGACGCCCTACGAGCAGTACTTC
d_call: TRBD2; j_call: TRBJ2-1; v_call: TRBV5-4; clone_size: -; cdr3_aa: CASSPSGGLDNEQFF; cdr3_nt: TGTGCCAGCAGCCCCTCCGGGGGGTTGGATAATGAGCAGTTCTTC
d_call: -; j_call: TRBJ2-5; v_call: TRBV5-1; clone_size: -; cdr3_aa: CASSALRTQETQYF; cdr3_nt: TGCGCCAGCAGCGCCCTAAGGACCCAAGAGACCCAGTACTTC
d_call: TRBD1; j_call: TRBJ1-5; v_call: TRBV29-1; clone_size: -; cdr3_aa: CSVGQGRDQPQHF; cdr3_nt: TGCAGCGTTGGACAGGGGCGGGATCAGCCCCAGCATTTT
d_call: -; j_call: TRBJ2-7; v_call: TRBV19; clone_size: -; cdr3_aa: CASSIDGSLGEQYF; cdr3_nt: TGTGCCAGTAGTATAGACGGGAGTCTCGGCGAGCAGTACTTC
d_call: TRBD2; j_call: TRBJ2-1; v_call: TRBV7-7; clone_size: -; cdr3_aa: CASSLGLADNEQFF; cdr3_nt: TGTGCTAGCAGCTTAGGACTAGCGGACAATGAGCAGTTCTTC
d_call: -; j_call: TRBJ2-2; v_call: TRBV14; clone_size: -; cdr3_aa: CASSHGGWGELFF; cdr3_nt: TGTGCCAGCAGCCACGGGGGCTGGGGGGAGCTGTTTTTT
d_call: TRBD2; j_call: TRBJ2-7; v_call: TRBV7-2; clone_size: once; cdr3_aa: CASSSPRTSGSYEQYF; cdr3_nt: TGTGCCAGCAGCTCTCCCCGGACTAGCGGGAGCTACGAGCAGTACTTC
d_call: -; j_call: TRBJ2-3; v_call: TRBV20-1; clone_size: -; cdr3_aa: CSPLSTDTQYF; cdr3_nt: TGCAGCCCACTAAGCACAGATACGCAGTATTTT
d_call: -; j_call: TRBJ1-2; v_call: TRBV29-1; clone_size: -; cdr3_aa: CSVVQGTNYGYTF; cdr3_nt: TGCAGCGTTGTCCAGGGGACGAACTATGGCTACACCTTC
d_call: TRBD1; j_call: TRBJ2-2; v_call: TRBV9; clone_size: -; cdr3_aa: CASSAYGTATGELFF; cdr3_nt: TGTGCCAGCAGCGCCTACGGGACAGCAACCGGGGAGCTGTTTTTT
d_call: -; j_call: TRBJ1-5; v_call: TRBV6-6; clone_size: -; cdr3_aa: CASSYFSHQPQHF; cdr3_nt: TGTGCCAGCAGTTACTTTTCGCATCAGCCCCAGCATTTT
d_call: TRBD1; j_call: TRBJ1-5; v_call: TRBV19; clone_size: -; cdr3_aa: CASRNRGSNQPQHF; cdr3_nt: TGTGCCAGTAGAAACAGGGGTAGCAATCAGCCCCAGCATTTT
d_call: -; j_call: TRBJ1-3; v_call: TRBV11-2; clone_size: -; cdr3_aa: CASSPGESGNTIYF; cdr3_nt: TGTGCCAGCAGCCCCGGGGAGTCCGGAAACACCATATATTTT
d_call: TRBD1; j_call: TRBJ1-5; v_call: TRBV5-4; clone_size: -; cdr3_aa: CASSNRKTGTGDNQPQHF; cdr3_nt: TGTGCCAGCAGCAATCGAAAGACTGGGACAGGGGACAATCAGCCCCAGCATTTT
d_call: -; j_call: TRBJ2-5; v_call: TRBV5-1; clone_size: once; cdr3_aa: CASSPLQGETQYF; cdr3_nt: TGCGCCAGCAGCCCCCTACAGGGAGAGACCCAGTACTTC
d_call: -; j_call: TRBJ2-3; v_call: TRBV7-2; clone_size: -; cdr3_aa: CASSPKDTQYF; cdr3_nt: TGTGCCAGCAGCCCGAAAGATACGCAGTATTTT
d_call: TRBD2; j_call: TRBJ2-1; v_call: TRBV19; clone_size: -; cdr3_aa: CASSAAGGLESYNEQFF; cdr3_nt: TGTGCCAGTAGTGCGGCGGGAGGGCTTGAATCCTACAATGAGCAGTTCTTC
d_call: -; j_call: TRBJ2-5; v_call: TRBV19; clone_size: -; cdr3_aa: CASSIVPGSETQYF; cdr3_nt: TGTGCCAGTAGTATAGTCCCGGGGTCAGAGACCCAGTACTTC
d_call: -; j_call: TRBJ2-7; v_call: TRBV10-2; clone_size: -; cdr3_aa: CATGGRAANEQYF; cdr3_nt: TGCGCCACCGGGGGCAGGGCAGCGAACGAGCAGTACTTC
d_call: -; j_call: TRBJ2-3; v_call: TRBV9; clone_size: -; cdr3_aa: CASSEGNTDTQYF; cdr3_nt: TGTGCCAGCAGCGAGGGAAATACAGATACGCAGTATTTT
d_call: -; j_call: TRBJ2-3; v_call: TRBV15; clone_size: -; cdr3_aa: CATSPNYHASTDTQYF; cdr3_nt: TGTGCCACCAGCCCAAACTACCACGCAAGCACAGATACGCAGTATTTT
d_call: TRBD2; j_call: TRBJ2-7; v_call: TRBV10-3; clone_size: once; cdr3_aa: CAISLTGTSGNEQYF; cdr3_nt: TGTGCCATCAGTCTAACCGGGACTAGCGGGAACGAGCAGTACTTC
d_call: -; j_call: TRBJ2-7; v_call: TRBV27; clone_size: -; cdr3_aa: CASSSYYSYEQYF; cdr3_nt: TGTGCCAGCAGTTCTTATTATTCCTACGAGCAGTACTTC
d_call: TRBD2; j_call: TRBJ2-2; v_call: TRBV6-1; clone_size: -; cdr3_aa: CASMREGRTGELFF; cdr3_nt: TGTGCCAGCATGCGGGAGGGCCGCACCGGGGAGCTGTTTTTT
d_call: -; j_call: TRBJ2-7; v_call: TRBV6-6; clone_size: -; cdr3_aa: CASSGDTTYEQYF; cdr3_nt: TGTGCCAGCAGTGGGGACACTACCTACGAGCAGTACTTC